These 8 T cell receptor beta chains originate from one sample sequenced in a study of patients and donors after allogeneic stem cell transplantation. MiXCR, run by TCRdb on the RT-PCR reads, gives a single entry per CDR3 protein. The data contain about 960,000 distinct CDR3 sequences, under 20% of them seen just once; the ten biggest clones take up around 5.5%. The sample consisted of blood, either unsorted or a sorted T cell fraction (not recorded which). The source of these receptors is a human donor who was either an allogeneic HSCT recipient or a stem cell or donor lymphocyte infusion donor (not recorded which). It is not recorded whose cells these are; they may come from a transplant donor.

This clonotype was seen a few times. The chain uses TRBV20-1 and TRBJ1-1; D call uncertain. CDR1 is DFQATT and CDR2 is SNEGSKA in the germline V gene (reference sequence). Trimming removed 5 bases from V and 4 bases from J, with 20 bases in between. The CDR3 covers 15 residues. This CDR3 reads CSARYGEKMGTEAFF. The CDR3 DNA reads as TGCAGTGCTCGTTACGGGGAGAAGATGGGCACTGAAGCTTTCTTT.

The chain joins TRBV27 to TRBJ2-7, with D unresolved. Germline CDR1 reads MNHEY; CDR2 reads SMNVEV (reference sequence). Trimming left V 6 bases short and J 2 bases short, with 14 bases between. This CDR3 comprises 14 residues. The CDR3 region is CASSHLDSTYEQYF. Written as DNA, the CDR3 is TGTGCCAGCAGCCACCTAGACTCTACCTACGAGCAGTACTTC.

This clonotype was seen at least ten times. The rearrangement joins TRBV12-3 or TRBV12-4 to TRBJ1-5; the match to TRBD1 covers 7 bases. CDR3 length equals 14 residues. J was trimmed by 7 bases and V by 3 bases; bases with no gene match: 6. The CDR3 nucleotides are TGTGCCAGCAGTTTGGGTACAGGGGTGCAGCCCCAGCATTTT. Translation gives CASSLGTGVQPQHF.

This clonotype was counted between two and nine times. This chain uses TRBV24-1 with TRBJ2-7, with 10 bases that match TRBD1. The germline CDR1 and CDR2 sequences are KGHDR and SFDVKD. The V gene end was trimmed by 3 bases and the J gene end by 7 bases; junction bases not matched to a gene: 2. This CDR3 has 13 residues. The CDR3 region has the DNA TGTGCCACCAGTGATCGGACAGGGGGTGAGCAGTACTTC. Translating it yields CATSDRTGGEQYF.

The gene calls are TRBV7-8 and TRBJ2-1; D gene unclear. From germline, CDR1 is SGHVS and CDR2 FQNEAQ. The V end was cut by 6 bases, the J end by 8 bases, with 17 bases between. The CDR3 length is 14 residues. The CDR3 region has the DNA TGTGCCAGCAGTCCAACGGGCAAGCCCCATGAGCAGTTCTTC. This codes for CASSPTGKPHEQFF.

This rearrangement joins TRBV10-3 to TRBJ2-1, with D unresolved. This CDR3 contains 12 residues. Looked up from germline, CDR1 is ENHRY and CDR2 is SYGVKD. V dropped 2 bases and J dropped 8 bases, with 7 bases sitting between them. The chain's CDR3 is CAISERADEQFF. DNA of the CDR3: TGTGCCATCAGTGAGAGGGCGGATGAGCAGTTCTTC.

CDR3 loop: CASSLYGGSNQPQHF. CDR3 DNA: TGCGCCAGCAGCTTGTATGGGGGCAGCAATCAGCCCCAGCATTTT. This chain uses TRBV5-1 with TRBJ1-5; D might be TRBD1 (6 bases). The CDR3 is 15 amino acids. The germline V and J ends were trimmed by 1 base and 1 base, with 9 bases remaining between them. Germline V gene sequence: CDR1 SGHRS, CDR2 YFSETQ.

The J gene is TRBJ2-5, the V gene TRBV10-3; 10 bases line up with TRBD1. V lost 6 bases, J lost 1 base, and 5 bases stayed unmatched. The CDR3 has 15 amino acids. Germline V gene sequence: CDR1 ENHRY, CDR2 SYGVKD. The CDR3 protein is CAISAGQGRQETQYF. CDR3 in DNA: TGTGCCATCAGCGCGGGACAGGGGCGCCAAGAGACCCAGTACTTC.